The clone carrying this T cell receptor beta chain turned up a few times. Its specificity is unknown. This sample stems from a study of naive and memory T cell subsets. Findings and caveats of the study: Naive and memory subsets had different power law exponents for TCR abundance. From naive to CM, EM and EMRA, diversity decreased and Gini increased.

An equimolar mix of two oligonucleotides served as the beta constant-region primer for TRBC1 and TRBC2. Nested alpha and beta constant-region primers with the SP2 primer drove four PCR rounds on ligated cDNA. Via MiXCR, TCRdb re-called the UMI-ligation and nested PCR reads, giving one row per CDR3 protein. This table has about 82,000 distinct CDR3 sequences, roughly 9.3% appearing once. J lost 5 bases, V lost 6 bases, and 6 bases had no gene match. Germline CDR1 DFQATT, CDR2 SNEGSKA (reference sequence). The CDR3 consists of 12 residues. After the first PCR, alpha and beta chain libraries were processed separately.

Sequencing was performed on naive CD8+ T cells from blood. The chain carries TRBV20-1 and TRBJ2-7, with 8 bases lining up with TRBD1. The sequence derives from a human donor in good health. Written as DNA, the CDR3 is TGCAGTGCCGACGAGACAGGGGACGAGCAGTACTTC. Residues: CSADETGDEQYF.